These 30 T cell receptor beta chains were sequenced from one sample in a study of blood T cell repertoires in COVID-19. Assay used: immunoSEQ multiplex PCR; TCRdb lists only in-frame clones, some missing. The sample holds 240,000 or so clones, about 90% seen once. The sequenced sample consisted of peripheral blood. These receptors were collected from a man in his sixties who had recovered from COVID-19.

The gene calls are TRBV7-9 and TRBJ1-1; tentative D call: TRBD1 (6 bases). Germline loops: CDR1 SEHNR, CDR2 FQNEAQ (reference sequence). This CDR3 is built from 14 residues. V was trimmed by 5 bases and J by 4 bases, leaving 14 bases between them. The CDR3 loop is CASSVEPRGTEAFF. The CDR3 DNA reads TGTGCCAGCAGCGTAGAGCCCAGGGGCACTGAAGCTTTCTTT.

The rearrangement joins TRBV6-2 or TRBV6-3 to TRBJ1-1; D gene uncertain. The CDR3 spans 12 residues. V shed 5 bases and J shed 8 bases, with 12 bases lying between them. The germline CDR1 and CDR2 sequences are MNHEY and SVGEGT. The CDR3 bases are TGTGCCAGCAGTCTACGTATCCTCGAAGCTTTCTTT. Translation gives CASSLRILEAFF.

The rearrangement uses TRBV27 and TRBJ2-1, with a tentative D call TRBD2 (6 bases). This CDR3 contains 15 residues. V lost 5 bases and J 3 bases, leaving 14 bases between the germline ends. Germline values: CDR1 MNHEY, CDR2 SMNVEV (reference sequence). The chain's CDR3 is CASSRGGAHYNEQFF. CDR3 DNA: TGTGCCAGCAGTCGGGGAGGAGCTCACTACAATGAGCAGTTCTTC.

In its sample, this clone was seen a few times. The V call is TRBV6-5, the J call TRBJ1-1; D gene uncertain. The ends were cut back, 7 bases at V and 1 base at J, with 13 bases in the middle. The CDR3 spans 14 residues. The germline gives CDR1 MNHEY, CDR2 SVGAGI. CDR3: CASMWGGGNTEAFF. DNA of the CDR3: TGTGCCAGCATGTGGGGTGGAGGGAACACTGAAGCTTTCTTT.

The chain has TRBV30 and TRBJ2-7, with D possibly being TRBD1 (6 bases). The V end lost 4 bases, the J end lost 0 bases, and 10 bases lay between the germline ends. The CDR3 spans 13 residues. CDR1 and CDR2 (germline): GTSNPN, SVGIG (reference sequence). CDR3 nucleotide sequence: TGTGCCTGGACGACAGGTAGCTCCTACGAGCAGTACTTC. It translates to CAWTTGSSYEQYF.

The chain couples TRBV25-1 to TRBJ1-2; possibly TRBD1 for D (5 bases). The CDR3 runs 12 residues. Trimming left V 3 bases short and J 8 bases short, with 10 bases between. CDR1 MGHDK and CDR2 SYGVNS come from the germline V gene. Written as DNA, the CDR3 is TGTGCCAGCAGTGACACAGGCGACGGCTACACCTTC. Its protein is CASSDTGDGYTF.

The chain carries TRBV7-2 and TRBJ2-7; 7 positions match TRBD1. V was clipped by 6 bases and J by 5 bases; unmatched bases: 7. CDR1 and CDR2 (germline): SGHTA, FQGNSA. The CDR3 runs 13 residues. The CDR3 region has the DNA TGTGCCAGCAGATTGACAGGGACCCACGAGCAGTACTTC. Translation gives CASRLTGTHEQYF.

The chain links TRBV6-5 to TRBJ2-7; 8 bases match TRBD2. This CDR3 region has 15 residues. The V segment lost 0 bases and the J segment 4 bases; nucleotides outside the gene matches: 5. Germline V gene lookup returns CDR1 MNHEY and CDR2 SVGAGI. This CDR3 is CASSYSAGGAYEQYF. The CDR3 DNA is TGTGCCAGCAGTTACTCTGCCGGGGGGGCTTACGAGCAGTACTTC.

The chain joins TRBV3-1 (or the pseudogene TRBV3-2) to TRBJ2-2; tentative D call: TRBD1 (5 bases). CDR3 length: 15 residues. V was clipped by 3 bases and J by 1 base, with 9 bases between them. Germline V gives CDR1 LGHDT, CDR2 YNNKEL (reference sequence). The CDR3 region has the DNA TGTGCCAGCAGCCACTGGACAATGAACACCGGGGAGCTGTTTTTT. Its translation: CASSHWTMNTGELFF.

CDR3 DNA: TGTGCCAGTAAAAGGGGGAATGAAAAACTGTTTTTT. It is translated as CASKRGNEKLFF. This chain joins TRBV19 and TRBJ1-4; weak D call: TRBD1 (6 bases). Trimming pared 7 bases from V and 5 bases from J, leaving 8 bases between. The germline V gene encodes CDR1 LNHDA and CDR2 SQIVND (reference sequence). The CDR3 runs 12 residues.

This sequence joins TRBV5-4 and TRBJ1-4; D is perhaps TRBD1 (5 bases). This CDR3 spans 14 amino acids. Germline assignment: CDR1 SGHNT and CDR2 YYREEE (reference sequence). V was trimmed by 2 bases and J by 5 bases, leaving 10 bases between them. CDR3 sequence (DNA): TGTGCCAGCAGCTTTGGGGCATCAAATGAAAAACTGTTTTTT. It is translated as CASSFGASNEKLFF.

This clone was counted a few times. The chain carries TRBV6-2 or TRBV6-3 and TRBJ1-2, with 8 bases matching TRBD1. Per germline, CDR1 MNHEY and CDR2 SVGEGT. V was pared by 0 bases and J by 8 bases, with 11 bases of the junction left unmatched. This CDR3 has 16 residues. CDR3 in amino acids: CASSYSFPDRVSGYTF. The CDR3 coding sequence is TGTGCCAGCAGTTACTCGTTTCCGGACAGGGTATCGGGCTACACCTTC.

The V call is TRBV6-5, the J call TRBJ1-2; 7 bases map to TRBD1. The CDR3 consists of 12 residues. CDR1 is MNHEY, CDR2 SVGAGI, per germline. CDR3 sequence (DNA): TGTGCTTCCAGGGGGATAAACTATGGCTACACCTTC. Translating gives CASRGINYGYTF.

The chain has TRBV30 and TRBJ1-5; tentatively, D is TRBD1 (6 bases). Looked up from germline, CDR1 is GTSNPN and CDR2 is SVGIG (reference sequence). This CDR3 has 13 residues. V shed 3 bases and J shed 3 bases, with 9 bases lying between them. CDR3 DNA: TGTGCCTGGAGCCGGACAGACAATCAGCCCCAGCATTTT. Translation gives CAWSRTDNQPQHF.

CDR3 nucleotide sequence: TGTGCCAGCAGCGTAGCTGGACAGGGGGCGAACACCGGGGAGCTGTTTTTT. Its protein is CASSVAGQGANTGELFF. The chain combines TRBV9 with TRBJ2-2, with TRBD1 identical over 10 bases. Germline V CDR1 and CDR2: SGDLS, YYNGEE. The CDR3 covers 17 residues. With V trimmed by 0 bases and J by 0 bases, 2 bases remained unmatched.

The rearrangement links TRBV11-1 to TRBJ2-2; maybe TRBD1 (6 bases). Germline lookup yields CDR1 SGHAT and CDR2 FQDESV (reference sequence). V dropped 4 bases and J dropped 6 bases, with 12 bases sitting between them. The CDR3 sequence is 14 residues long. The CDR3, as DNA: TGTGCCAGCAGCTCCTCAGGGGTCTCCGGGGAGCTGTTTTTT. It translates to CASSSSGVSGELFF.

This chain connects TRBV19 to TRBJ2-6; TRBD2 might be the D (5 bases). The CDR3 extends over 17 amino acids. Germline CDR1 is LNHDA and CDR2 is SQIVND (reference sequence). Trimming shortened V by 7 bases and J by 1 base, and 17 bases separated the two germline ends. The CDR3 nucleotides are TGTGCCAGTATAAGGCGGGCAAGGGAATCTGGGGCCAACGTCCTGACTTTC. Its translation is CASIRRARESGANVLTF.

The CDR3 is CASSLASGQGYGYTF. The CDR3 coding sequence is TGTGCCAGCAGCTTGGCCTCGGGACAGGGTTATGGCTACACCTTC. This chain links TRBV5-4 with TRBJ1-2; TRBD1 agrees at 9 bases. CDR3 size: 15 residues. In germline, CDR1 is SGHNT, CDR2 YYREEE (reference sequence). The junction had 5 bases not matched to a gene; V was cut back by 0 bases and J by 5 bases.

This rearrangement joins TRBV5-1 to TRBJ2-2, with D unresolved. In germline, CDR1 is SGHRS, CDR2 YFSETQ. This CDR3 is built from 15 residues. The V and J ends lost 2 bases and 1 base respectively, with 9 bases between them. The CDR3 nucleotides are TGCGCCAGCAGCTTCCGGTTTATGAACACCGGGGAGCTGTTTTTT. Its protein is CASSFRFMNTGELFF.

The rearrangement uses TRBV18 and TRBJ2-5, with D tentatively TRBD1 (6 bases). CDR1 and CDR2 (germline): KGHSH, LQKENI. CDR3 length equals 17 residues. Trimming removed 1 base at V and 6 bases at J, with 21 bases between. CDR3: CASSPLGLGQGGQTQYF. Written as DNA, the CDR3 is TGTGCCAGCTCACCACTAGGACTTGGACAAGGGGGTCAGACCCAGTACTTC.

V is TRBV9 and J is TRBJ2-2; D possibly corresponds to TRBD1 (6 bases). This CDR3 has 16 amino acids. The V and J ends lost 0 bases and 4 bases respectively, with 13 bases between them. Per germline, CDR1 SGDLS and CDR2 YYNGEE. CDR3 DNA sequence: TGTGCCAGCAGCGTAGCCTTCAGGGGTTCCACCGGGGAGCTGTTTTTT. It translates to CASSVAFRGSTGELFF.

The gene calls are TRBV12-3 or TRBV12-4 and TRBJ2-7; no reliable D call. Trimming removed 3 bases at V and 4 bases at J, with 10 bases between. The CDR3 length is 13 residues. CDR3 loop: CASSFNKRYEQYF. The CDR3 DNA is TGTGCCAGCAGTTTTAACAAAAGATACGAGCAGTACTTC.

This clone was observed once. The chain uses TRBV7-2 and TRBJ1-6; D unresolved. The CDR3 spans 18 residues. Per the germline V gene, CDR1 is SGHTA and CDR2 is FQGNSA. The V and J ends lost 0 bases and 0 bases respectively, with 12 bases between them. CDR3 nucleotide sequence: TGTGCCAGCAGCTTAGCTTCAGGCTTAAGCTCCTATAATTCACCCCTCCACTTT. It is translated as CASSLASGLSSYNSPLHF.

The chain employs TRBV29-1 and TRBJ2-3; D not resolved. This CDR3 has 18 residues. Trimming removed 4 bases from V and 2 bases from J, with 25 bases in between. Germline-derived CDR1 and CDR2 are SQVTM and ANQGSEA. CDR3 sequence reads: CSVGRKIIEKENTDTQYF. CDR3 nucleotide sequence: TGCAGCGTTGGAAGAAAGATTATAGAGAAAGAAAACACAGATACGCAGTATTTT.

This chain uses TRBV3-1 (or the pseudogene TRBV3-2) with TRBJ2-3, with D possibly matching TRBD2 (6 bases). The CDR3 has 13 residues. Per germline, CDR1 LGHDT and CDR2 YNNKEL (reference sequence). Trimming pared 0 bases from V and 8 bases from J, leaving 9 bases between. Written as DNA, the CDR3 is TGTGCCAGCAGCCAAGATTCGGGAGCTACGCAGTATTTT. Translated, it gives CASSQDSGATQYF.

This sequence joins TRBV3-1 (or the pseudogene TRBV3-2) and TRBJ2-7; 11 nucleotides line up with TRBD1. This CDR3 region has 13 residues. V gave up 6 bases and J gave up 5 bases; unmatched junction bases: 3. Germline lookup yields CDR1 LGHDT and CDR2 YNNKEL (reference sequence). The CDR3 protein is CASSRTGGDEQYV. DNA of the CDR3: TGTGCCAGCAGTCGGACAGGGGGCGACGAGCAGTACGTC.

The sample holds many counts of this clone. J is TRBJ2-7 and V is TRBV7-9; D remains ambiguous. This CDR3 spans 13 amino acids. Deletions cut 5 bases from V and 5 bases from J, with 13 bases between. Germline assignment: CDR1 SEHNR and CDR2 FQNEAQ (reference sequence). CDR3 nucleotides: TGTGCCAGCAGCCCCGATAGTATCCACGAGCAGTACTTC. It translates to CASSPDSIHEQYF.

The chain uses TRBV18 and TRBJ1-1, with 8 bases lining up with TRBD1. Germline loops: CDR1 KGHSH, CDR2 LQKENI. V shed 6 bases, J shed 3 bases, and the junction held 6 bases outside the gene matches. The CDR3 runs to 14 residues. The CDR3: CASSLQGVYTEAFF. The CDR3, as DNA: TGTGCCAGCTCTCTACAGGGGGTATACACTGAAGCTTTCTTT. The whole variable domain, remainder taken from reference TRBV18 and TRBJ1-1, is NAGVMQNPRHLVRRRGQEARLRCSPMKGHSHVYWYRQLPEEGLKFMVYLQKENIIDESGMPKERFSAEFPKEGPSILRIQQVVRGDSAAYFCASSLQGVYTEAFFGQGTRLTVV.

The chain uses TRBV19 and TRBJ1-1, with D perhaps matching TRBD1 (5 bases). V lost 5 bases and J 2 bases, leaving 9 bases between the germline ends. The CDR3 length is 13 residues. From germline, CDR1 is LNHDA and CDR2 SQIVND (reference sequence). The CDR3 sequence: CASSYQGNTEAFF. The DNA for the CDR3 is TGTGCCAGTAGTTACCAGGGCAACACTGAAGCTTTCTTT.

The chain is built from TRBV28 and TRBJ1-6, with D unclear. Looked up from germline, CDR1 is MDHEN and CDR2 is SYDVKM. The CDR3 runs 15 residues. Trimming left V 7 bases short and J 1 base short, with 11 bases between. The CDR3 region is CASNRHWSYNSPLHF. CDR3 DNA: TGTGCCAGCAACCGACATTGGTCCTATAATTCACCCCTCCACTTT.